This record covers a single TCR beta chain. Other DNA sequences in the same sample also yield this CDR3. This CDR3 has 13 amino acids. Germline V gene lookup returns CDR1 SEHNR and CDR2 FQNEAQ (reference sequence). V shed 5 bases, J shed 8 bases, and the junction held 6 bases outside the gene matches. Only in-frame clones appear in the TCRdb table, and some are missing; sequencing was by immunoSEQ multiplex PCR. The table shows 160,000 or so clones, with 88% occurring only once. The data stem from a study of blood T cell repertoires in COVID-19. Study information: The United States, Italy and Spain provided the acute and convalescent COVID-19 samples. Sources were T cells, B-cell-depleted T cells, or PBMCs; the material itself was cDNA or gDNA.

The sequence derives from a woman aged 50 to 65 who had recovered from COVID-19. This sequence joins TRBV7-9 and TRBJ1-2; 9 bases are shared with TRBD1. Source material: PBMCs or T cells enriched from blood (not recorded which). The CDR3 region is CASSPGTGSGYTF. The CDR3 region has the DNA TGTGCCAGCAGCCCCGGGACAGGGAGCGGCTACACCTTC.